These T cell receptor beta chains were read from a single sample in a study of T cell repertoires in cytomegalovirus infection. MiXCR was run by TCRdb on the reads, yielding one entry per CDR3 protein. This sample has about 830,000 distinct CDR3 sequences; less than 35% occur once, and the top ten carry over 10%. Their antigens remain unidentified. The sequencing here drew on cultured CD8+ T cells from PBMCs, taken from culture after CMV antigen stimulation. These receptors were obtained from a human donor in good health (CMV status not recorded). Some clones in this sample may be carry-over from other donors' samples. Both conserved end residues are part of each CDR3. The order of the fields is clone size, D gene, V gene, J gene, CDR3 protein, CDR3 DNA. D genes are given only for firm matches. Clone size, where shown, is once, few, many, or a class for clones that have expanded.

many	-	TRBV7-2	TRBJ1-1	CASSPPGQSEAFF	TGTGCCAGCAGCCCGCCGGGACAATCTGAAGCTTTCTTT
few	-	TRBV12-3/TRBV12-4	TRBJ1-2	CASSPVGGAGFTF	TGTGCCAGCAGTCCCGTGGGGGGGGCAGGATTCACCTTC
-	TRBD1	TRBV6-5	TRBJ1-2	CATYRGEGYTF	TGTGCCACCTACAGGGGGGAAGGCTACACCTTC
few	-	TRBV12-5	TRBJ2-7	CASARVYEQYF	TGTGCTAGTGCGAGAGTCTACGAGCAGTACTTC
-	TRBD2	TRBV27	TRBJ2-1	CASEGAGSSYNEQFF	TGTGCCAGCGAAGGAGCGGGGAGTTCCTACAATGAGCAGTTCTTC
-	TRBD2	TRBV9	TRBJ2-1	CASSVEGLANDEQFF	TGTGCCAGCAGCGTCGAGGGACTAGCGAACGATGAGCAGTTCTTC
many	TRBD1	TRBV7-9	TRBJ1-5	CASSPRDRDQPQHF	TGTGCCAGCAGCCCCCGGGACAGGGATCAGCCCCAGCATTTT
-	TRBD1	TRBV12-3/TRBV12-4	TRBJ2-3	CASSFLTGGAADTQYF	TGTGCCAGCAGTTTCCTGACAGGGGGCGCGGCAGATACGCAGTATTTT
few	TRBD1	TRBV6-1	TRBJ2-1	CAILQGAFNNEQFF	TGTGCCATCTTACAGGGGGCGTTTAACAATGAGCAGTTCTTC
-	-	TRBV5-5	TRBJ1-3	CASSPTGSDSSGNTIYF	TGTGCCAGCAGCCCGACGGGTAGTGACAGCTCTGGAAACACCATATATTTT
-	TRBD2	TRBV6-8	TRBJ2-3	CASSPLGLAGASTDTQCF	TGTGCCAGCAGTCCACTTGGACTAGCGGGGGCTAGCACAGATACGCAGTGTTTT
-	-	TRBV7-9	TRBJ1-2	CVSSLLGEDNGYTF	TGTGTCAGCAGCTTGCTGGGGGAGGACAATGGCTACACCTTC
-	-	TRBV6-5	TRBJ2-2	CASSYEPDTGELFF	TGTGCCAGCAGTTACGAGCCAGACACCGGGGAGCTGTTTTTT
many	-	TRBV7-2	TRBJ2-1	CASSFRGNSYNEQFF	TGTGCCAGCAGCTTCAGGGGTAACTCCTACAATGAGCAGTTCTTC
-	TRBD1	TRBV7-3	TRBJ1-1	CASSDPRQGQNTEAFF	TGTGCCAGCAGCGACCCCAGACAGGGTCAGAACACTGAAGCTTTCTTT
-	TRBD2	TRBV6-1	TRBJ2-2	CASRQGLAGGNTGELFF	TGTGCCAGCAGACAAGGACTAGCGGGGGGTAACACCGGGGAGCTGTTTTTT
-	-	TRBV12-3/TRBV12-4	TRBJ1-1	CASSLAPTSTEAFF	TGTGCCAGCAGTTTAGCGCCGACTTCAACTGAAGCTTTCTTT
-	-	TRBV7-4	TRBJ1-6	CASSQLDSSVVNSPLHF	TGTGCCAGCAGCCAACTGGACAGCAGCGTAGTGAATTCACCCCTCCACTTT
-	-	TRBV20-1	TRBJ2-3	CSAFGGPSHPTDTQYF	TGCAGTGCTTTCGGGGGGCCGTCTCACCCCACAGATACGCAGTATTTT
-	TRBD1	TRBV7-6	TRBJ1-3	CASSGTGTEPFSGNTIYF	TGTGCCAGCAGCGGAACCGGGACAGAACCTTTCTCTGGAAACACCATATATTTT
-	TRBD1	TRBV7-2	TRBJ1-2	CASSLEQGWEKIYGYTF	TGTGCCAGCAGCTTGGAACAGGGGTGGGAGAAGATCTATGGCTACACCTTC
few	-	TRBV7-9	TRBJ1-5	CASSSGEGVGQPQHF	TGTGCCAGCAGCTCGGGTGAGGGGGTGGGCCAGCCCCAGCATTTT